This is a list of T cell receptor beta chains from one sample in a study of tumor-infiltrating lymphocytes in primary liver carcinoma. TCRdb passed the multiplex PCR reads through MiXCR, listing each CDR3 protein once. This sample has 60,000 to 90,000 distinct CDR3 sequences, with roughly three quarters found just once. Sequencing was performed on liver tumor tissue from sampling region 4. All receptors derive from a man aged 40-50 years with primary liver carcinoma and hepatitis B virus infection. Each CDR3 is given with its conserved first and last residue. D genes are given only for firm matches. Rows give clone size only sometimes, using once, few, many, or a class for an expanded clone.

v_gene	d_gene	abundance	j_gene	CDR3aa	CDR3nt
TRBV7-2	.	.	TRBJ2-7	CASSLRQTYEQYF	TGTGCCAGCAGCTTAAGGCAGACTTACGAGCAGTACTTC
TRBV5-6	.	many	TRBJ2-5	CASSLRGARRETQYF	TGTGCCAGCAGCTTGCGAGGGGCCCGTCGAGAGACCCAGTACTTC
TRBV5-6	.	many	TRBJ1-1	CASSFLDTEAFF	TGTGCCAGCAGTTTCTTAGACACTGAAGCTTTCTTT
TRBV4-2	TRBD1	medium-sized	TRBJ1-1	CASSQGLQGGNTEAFF	TGTGCCAGCAGCCAAGGGCTTCAGGGGGGGAACACTGAAGCTTTCTTT
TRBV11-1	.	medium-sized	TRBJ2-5	CASSPRTGPVETQYF	TGTGCCAGCAGCCCCCGGACGGGGCCTGTGGAGACCCAGTACTTC
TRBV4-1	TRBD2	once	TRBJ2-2	CASQESPLAGGPANAGELFF	TGCGCCAGCCAAGAGAGCCCACTAGCGGGAGGCCCAGCGAACGCCGGGGAGCTGTTTTTT
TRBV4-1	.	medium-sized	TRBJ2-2	CASSQALNTGELFF	TGCGCCAGCAGCCAAGCTCTGAACACCGGGGAGCTGTTTTTT
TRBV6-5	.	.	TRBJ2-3	CASSQAPDTQYF	TGTGCCAGTTCCCAGGCTCCAGATACGCAGTATTTT
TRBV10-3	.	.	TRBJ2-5	CAVGKGDFETQYF	TGTGCCGTCGGGAAAGGGGATTTCGAGACACAGTACTTC
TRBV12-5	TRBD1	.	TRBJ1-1	CASALGQDEAFF	TGTGCTAGTGCTTTAGGACAGGACGAGGCTTTCTTT
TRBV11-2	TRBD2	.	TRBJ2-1	CTSSKPGLAGGNEQFF	TGTACCAGCAGCAAGCCTGGACTAGCGGGAGGAAATGAGCAGTTCTTC
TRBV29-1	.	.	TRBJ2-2	CSVGVPPGELFF	TGTAGCGTTGGCGTCCCACCTGGGGAGCTGTTTTTT
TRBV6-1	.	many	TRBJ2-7	CASSELAEGGGNEQYF	TGTGCCAGCAGTGAGTTAGCAGAGGGGGGGGGAAACGAGCAGTACTTC
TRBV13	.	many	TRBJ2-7	CASSAQGTLYEQYF	TGTGCCAGCAGTGCCCAAGGGACCCTCTACGAGCAGTACTTC
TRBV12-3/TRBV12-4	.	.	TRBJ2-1	CASSWGVVDEQFF	TGCGCCAGCAGTTGGGGGGTGGTGGATGAGCAGTTCTTC
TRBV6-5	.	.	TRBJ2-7	CVSSYGGAGGYEQYF	TGTGTCAGCAGTTACGGGGGGGCAGGGGGCTACGAGCAGTACTTC
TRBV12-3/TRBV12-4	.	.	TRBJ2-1	CASSNAGQSVLNERFF	TGCGCCAGCAGCAACGCAGGACAGTCTGTCCTCAATGAGCGGTTCTTC
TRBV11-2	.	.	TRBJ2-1	CASSMSPPGEGSSGSYNEQFF	TGTGCCAGCAGCATGTCACCCCCGGGAGAAGGCAGCAGTGGTTCCTACAATGAGCAGTTCTTC
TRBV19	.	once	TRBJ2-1	CASSNPTGINNEQFF	TGTGCCAGTAGTAACCCAACCGGGATCAACAATGAGCAGTTCTTC
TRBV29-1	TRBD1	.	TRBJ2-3	CSVTGTGGLRNTQYF	TGCAGCGTTACAGGGACAGGGGGTTTACGGAATACGCAGTATTTT
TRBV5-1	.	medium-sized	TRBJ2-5	CASSLGQETQYF	TGTGCCAGCAGCTTAGGACAGGAGACCCAGTACTTC
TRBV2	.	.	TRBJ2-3	CVSNRDGTDTQYF	TGTGTCAGCAACCGGGACGGCACAGATACGCAGTATTTT
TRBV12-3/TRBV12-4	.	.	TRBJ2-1	CASSPGPNNERFF	TGTGCCAGCAGCCCGGGGCCTAACAATGAGCGGTTCTTC
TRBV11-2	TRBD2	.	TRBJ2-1	CANSFRLAGEVDNEQFF	TGTGCCAACAGCTTTCGACTAGCGGGAGAAGTTGACAATGAGCAGTTCTTC
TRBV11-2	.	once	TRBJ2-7	CASKAWVVGIHYEQYF	TGTGCCAGCAAAGCGTGGGTAGTGGGAATCCACTACGAGCAGTACTTC
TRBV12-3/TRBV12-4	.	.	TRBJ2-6	CASQYGASGANVLTF	TGTGCCAGCCAATACGGGGCATCTGGGGCCAACGTCCTGACTTTC
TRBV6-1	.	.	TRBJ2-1	CASSERSGGYSERFF	TGTGCCAGCAGTGAACGAAGCGGAGGGTACAGTGAGCGGTTCTTC
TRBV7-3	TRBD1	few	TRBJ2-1	CASSLGQGWHEQFF	TGTGCCAGCAGCCTGGGACAGGGATGGCATGAGCAGTTCTTC
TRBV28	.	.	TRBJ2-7	CASSLFGKGSYEQYF	TGTGCCAGCAGTTTATTTGGCAAGGGCTCCTACGAGCAGTACTTC
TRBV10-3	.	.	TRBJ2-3	CAISEGEEGTQYF	TGTGCCATCAGTGAGGGTGAGGAGGGTACGCAGTATTTT
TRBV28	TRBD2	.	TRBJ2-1	CASSSLSVRAGLRGSRSYNEQFF	TGTGCCAGCAGTTCCCTCAGCGTGAGGGCCGGTTTGCGGGGGAGTAGATCCTACAATGAGCAGTTCTTC
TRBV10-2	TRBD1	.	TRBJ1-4	CASSQSGQGNEKLFF	TGCGCCAGCAGTCAGTCGGGACAGGGAAATGAAAAACTGTTTTTT
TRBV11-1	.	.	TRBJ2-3	CASVGGAGKNTQYF	TGTGCCAGCGTGGGGGGAGCTGGCAAAAATACGCAGTATTTT
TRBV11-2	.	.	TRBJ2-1	CASSSLSLLYNERFF	TGTGCCAGCAGCTCCCTGAGCCTACTCTACAATGAGCGCTTCTTC
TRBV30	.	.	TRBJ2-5	CAWSSYGETQYF	TGTGCCTGGAGCTCATACGGAGAGACCCAGTACTTC
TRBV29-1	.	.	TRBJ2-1	CSIQGSYNEQFF	TGCAGCATACAGGGCTCTTACAATGAGCAGTTCTTC
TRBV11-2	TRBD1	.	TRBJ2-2	CASSFDRDRVVTGELFF	TGTGCCAGCAGCTTTGATCGGGACAGGGTCGTTACTGGGGAGCTGTTTTTT
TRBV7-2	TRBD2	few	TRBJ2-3	CASSSRPGLAGGPDTQYF	TGTGCCAGCAGCTCAAGACCTGGACTAGCGGGAGGGCCAGATACGCAGTATTTT
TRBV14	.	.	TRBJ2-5	CASSARHKETQYF	TGTGCCAGCAGTGCAAGGCACAAGGAGACCCAGTACTTC
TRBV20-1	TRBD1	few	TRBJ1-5	CSARKLTGTGGNSNQPQHF	TGCAGTGCTAGAAAATTAACCGGGACAGGGGGTAATAGTAATCAGCCCCAGCATTTT